These 22 T cell receptor beta chains were sequenced from one sample in a study of response to subunit inactivated influenza vaccine. Using its own MiXCR run on the RT-PCR reads, TCRdb lists one record per CDR3 protein. The sample lists 600,000 to 850,000 distinct CDR3 sequences, around 15% occurring once. Sequenced material: PBMCs from blood, taken less than 15 days before vaccination. These receptors came from a man aged 45-60 years who received an inactivated influenza vaccine.

J is TRBJ2-5 and V is TRBV9; TRBD1 is a possible D gene (6 bases). The CDR3 spans 14 residues. With 0 bases removed from V and 2 bases from J, the gap between germline ends came to 8 bases. The germline gives CDR1 SGDLS, CDR2 YYNGEE. This CDR3 is CASSVGTVQETQYF. The CDR3 DNA reads as TGTGCCAGCAGCGTAGGGACAGTACAAGAGACCCAGTACTTC.

There are a few counts of this clonotype. The rearrangement links TRBV2 to TRBJ2-7, with D possibly being TRBD1 or TRBD2 (5 bases each). The V gene's germline CDR1 is SNHLY and CDR2 FYNNEI. Trimming cost V 11 bases and J 0 bases, with 17 bases left between them. The length of the CDR3 is 14 residues. The CDR3 nucleotides read TGTGCCTCCCTTGGGGCAGGGAGCTCCTACGAGCAGTACTTC. Its protein product is CASLGAGSSYEQYF.

A few counts support this clonotype. This chain connects TRBV27 to TRBJ2-1, with 7 nucleotides matching TRBD1. Trimming cost V 5 bases and J 0 bases; bases outside gene matches: 4. The germline V gene encodes CDR1 MNHEY and CDR2 SMNVEV (reference sequence). The CDR3 covers 15 residues. CDR3 residues: CASSETGSSYNEQFF. As DNA, the CDR3 is TGTGCCAGCAGTGAGACAGGGAGCTCCTACAATGAGCAGTTCTTC.

This clonotype was found a few times. J is TRBJ1-2 and V is TRBV4-3, with 7 nucleotides matching TRBD1. This CDR3 region has 15 residues. The V segment lost 0 bases and the J segment 8 bases; nucleotides outside the gene matches: 9. CDR1 is LGHNA, CDR2 YSLEER, per germline. The CDR3 DNA reads as TGCGCCAGCAGCCAAGACGTAACAGGGGTACTAGGCTACACCTTC. Its translation is CASSQDVTGVLGYTF.

The sample holds a few counts of this clonotype. This chain uses TRBV6-1 with TRBJ1-2; possibly TRBD1 for D (6 bases). Trimming stripped 2 bases from V and 2 bases from J, with 12 bases between. The CDR3 runs 15 residues. From germline, CDR1 is MNHNS and CDR2 SASEGT. Written as DNA, the CDR3 is TGTGCCAGCAGTGAATGGGACACGATAAACTATGGCTACACCTTC. Translation gives CASSEWDTINYGYTF.

This clonotype turned up a few times. V and J are TRBV7-9 and TRBJ2-1; D is unclear. This CDR3 spans 15 amino acids. V was pared by 5 bases and J by 4 bases, with 15 bases between. Germline V gene data show CDR1 as SEHNR and CDR2 as FQNEAQ (reference sequence). CDR3 bases: TGTGCCAGCAGCCACCTAGGGTCCAAATACAATGAGCAGTTCTTC. Its translation: CASSHLGSKYNEQFF.

This sequence joins TRBV12-3 or TRBV12-4 and TRBJ1-5, with TRBD1 as a possible D gene (6 bases). The CDR3 contains 16 residues. V was pared by 5 bases and J by 0 bases, with 14 bases between. Here the CDR3 DNA reads TGTGCCAGCAGTCCCCGAGACAGGTATAGCAATCAGCCCCAGCATTTT. This translates into CASSPRDRYSNQPQHF.

This clonotype was picked up a small number of times. The chain has TRBV28 and TRBJ1-5; tentative D call: TRBD1 (5 bases). V was cut by 2 bases and J by 7 bases, with 15 bases left in between. The CDR3 extends over 15 amino acids. Germline V lookup: CDR1 MDHEN, CDR2 SYDVKM. The CDR3 sequence is CASSLISGYRQPQHF. The CDR3 bases are TGTGCCAGCAGTTTAATCTCAGGGTATCGGCAGCCCCAGCATTTT.

This clonotype was seen repeatedly, ten times or more. The chain joins TRBV20-1 to TRBJ2-1; D may be TRBD2 (7 bases). V dropped 3 bases and J dropped 6 bases, with 12 bases sitting between them. From germline, CDR1 is DFQATT and CDR2 SNEGSKA (reference sequence). The CDR3 sequence is 13 residues long. CDR3 in DNA: TGCAGTGCTAGTTCCGGGGGGCCCAATGAGCAGTTCTTC. Translating gives CSASSGGPNEQFF.

This sequence joins TRBV20-1 and TRBJ2-5; a weak D match, TRBD1 (5 bases). The V gene lost 1 base and the J gene lost 5 bases, with 11 bases spanning the gap. Looked up from germline, CDR1 is DFQATT and CDR2 is SNEGSKA (reference sequence). The CDR3 loop spans 13 amino acids. The CDR3 protein is CSARVAGPETQYF. Here the CDR3 DNA reads TGCAGTGCTAGAGTGGCAGGGCCCGAGACCCAGTACTTC.

This clonotype was detected only a few times. A much more abundant neighbour one base away suggests this may be a read error. The genes are TRBV11-2 and TRBJ2-1, with D maybe TRBD1 (6 bases). Germline CDR1 is SGHAT and CDR2 is FQNNGV. The CDR3 spans 11 residues. Trimming stripped 5 bases from V and 10 bases from J, with 9 bases between. This chain's CDR3 is CASSEDREQFF. In DNA, the CDR3 is TGTGCCAGCAGCGAAGACAGGGAGCAGTTCTTC. Complete variable domain (other parts from reference TRBV11-2 and TRBJ2-1): EAGVAQSPRYKIIEKRQSVAFWCNPISGHATLYWYQQILGQGPKLLIQFQNNGVVDDSQLPKDRFSAERLKGVDSTLKIQPAKLEDSAVYLCASSEDREQFFGPGTRLTVL.

Many counts were recorded for this clonotype. The chain uses TRBV5-1 and TRBJ2-2; the match to TRBD1 covers 8 bases. The germline V gene encodes CDR1 SGHRS and CDR2 YFSETQ. J was trimmed by 1 base and V by 4 bases; bases with no gene match: 3. The CDR3 has 15 amino acids. The CDR3 DNA reads TGCGCCAGCAGCCGCGGACAGGGGAACACCGGGGAGCTGTTTTTT. It translates to CASSRGQGNTGELFF.

The genes are TRBV12-3 or TRBV12-4 and TRBJ1-1; tentatively, D is TRBD1 (5 bases). CDR3 length: 14 amino acids. V lost 5 bases to trimming and J lost 8 bases, with 18 bases between them. The CDR3 protein is CASSHNKGLNEAFF. In nucleotides, the CDR3 is TGTGCCAGCAGTCACAACAAGGGACTCAACGAAGCTTTCTTT.

This clonotype was counted only a few times. The V gene is TRBV20-1, the J gene TRBJ2-2; 13 nucleotides match TRBD2. V shed 3 bases and J 2 bases; nucleotides not matched to a gene: 9. Germline V CDR1 and CDR2: DFQATT, SNEGSKA (reference sequence). The CDR3 runs 18 residues. CDR3 DNA: TGCAGTGCTAGGGCGGGGACTAGCGGGGCTTCTAACACCGGGGAGCTGTTTTTT. This gives the protein CSARAGTSGASNTGELFF.

This clonotype has just a few counts. As DNA, the CDR3 is TGTGCCAGCAGCCGAGCCTCGGGACCTACGCAGTATTTT. Protein: CASSRASGPTQYF. The chain recombines TRBV3-1 with TRBJ2-3; perhaps D is TRBD1 or TRBD2 (5 bases each). The CDR3 extends over 13 amino acids. Germline V lookup: CDR1 LGHDT, CDR2 YNNKEL (reference sequence). The V gene lost 4 bases and the J gene lost 8 bases, with 13 bases spanning the gap.

The V call is TRBV29-1, the J call TRBJ2-5; maybe TRBD2 (6 bases). The CDR3 has 12 amino acids. CDR1 and CDR2 from the germline V gene are SQVTM and ANQGSEA. Trimming took off 3 bases at V and 5 bases at J, with 10 bases between the two ends. The CDR3 reads CSVEEGGETQYF. The CDR3, as DNA: TGCAGCGTTGAGGAGGGCGGGGAGACCCAGTACTTC.

This chain joins TRBV7-9 and TRBJ2-3; D is unclear. There are 15 residues in the CDR3. CDR1 and CDR2 (germline): SEHNR, FQNEAQ (reference sequence). V lost 1 base and J lost 2, with 10 bases in between. CDR3 coding DNA: TGTGCCAGCAGCTTAGGGACCTACCCCACAGATACGCAGTATTTT. Translated, it gives CASSLGTYPTDTQYF.

This clonotype was detected many times. The rearrangement joins TRBV6-5 to TRBJ2-7, with D possibly TRBD1 on 6 matching bases. V lost 2 bases, J lost 3 bases, and 11 bases lay in between. The germline gives CDR1 MNHEY, CDR2 SVGAGI. CDR3 length: 14 amino acids. The CDR3 DNA reads TGTGCCAGCAGTTACGAAGGCAGGGGCTACGAGCAGTACTTC. Translation: CASSYEGRGYEQYF.

V and J are TRBV10-2 and TRBJ1-1; D gene ambiguous. The CDR3 is 14 amino acids. Deletions cut 2 bases from V and 1 base from J, with 8 bases between. Germline-derived CDR1 and CDR2 are WSHSY and SAAADI. Here the CDR3 DNA reads TGCGCCAGCAGTGAGACAGAGAAGAACACTGAAGCTTTCTTT. Translating it yields CASSETEKNTEAFF.

This clonotype was seen at least ten times. The rearrangement links TRBV10-2 to TRBJ1-4; 9 bases are shared with TRBD1. V was pared by 10 bases and J by 7 bases, with 7 bases of the junction left unmatched. This CDR3 has 13 amino acids. The germline gives CDR1 WSHSY, CDR2 SAAADI. DNA for the CDR3: TGCGCCACCAGACAGGGGGACGGTGAAAAACTGTTTTTT. This codes for CATRQGDGEKLFF.

The chain uses TRBV29-1 and TRBJ2-5, with D perhaps matching TRBD1 or TRBD2 (5 bases each). Germline V gene lookup returns CDR1 SQVTM and CDR2 ANQGSEA. The CDR3 is 13 residues long. V was shortened by 6 bases and J by 5 bases, with 16 bases between the two germline ends. The CDR3, as DNA: TGCAGCGTCCGAAAGGGGTCGGGGGAGACCCAGTACTTC. Translating gives CSVRKGSGETQYF.

The chain couples TRBV7-9 to TRBJ2-5, with a possible D match to TRBD2 (6 bases). The CDR3 has 13 residues. Trimming shortened V by 7 bases and J by 3 bases, and 12 bases separated the two germline ends. Germline V gene data show CDR1 as SEHNR and CDR2 as FQNEAQ (reference sequence). CDR3 residues: CASTPAGKETQYF. In nucleotides, the CDR3 is TGTGCCAGCACCCCGGCGGGGAAAGAGACCCAGTACTTC.